The clone carrying this T cell receptor beta chain was detected only a few times. Its antigen is unidentified. The CDR3 is 14 amino acids. Germline V gene sequence: CDR1 SGHRS, CDR2 YFSETQ. Trimming pared 3 bases from V and 2 bases from J, leaving 10 bases between. TCRdb ran MiXCR on the 5' RACE reads and lists one entry per CDR3 protein. The sample yields about 360,000 distinct CDR3 sequences, under 15% seen once. This entry belongs to a study of T-cell memory formation after mild COVID-19. Whole-study context: Largely donor-specific sequence clusters came from a couple of donors. Notes on the study in general: Clones that got smaller from day 15 to 85 had even CD4/CD8, while clones growing later tipped toward CD4+. Contracting clones localized mainly to CM and EM when CD4+ and mainly to EMRA when CD8+.

Sequencing was done on a sample of PBMCs or a T cell subset sorted from them (not recorded which). The receptor was derived from a man between 18 and 29 years old who had mild COVID-19 (a few samples of this study predate the infection). Cell type and time point are not known. V and J are TRBV5-1 and TRBJ2-3, with D uncertain. Here the CDR3 reads CASSYDSNTDTQYF. DNA for the CDR3: TGCGCCAGCAGCTATGACTCAAACACAGATACGCAGTATTTT.